Reported below is one T cell receptor (beta chain). Its antigen is not yet known. Its ends do not fully match the called genes, so a read error is possible. The sequencer was an Illumina HiSeq 1500. TCRdb took the public reads, trimmed them with fastp at Q25, ran MiXCR for clone calling and kept in-frame beta chains. Rows matching on CDR3 protein sequence are summarized as one entry with the most common DNA and genes. The sample table lists more than 150,000 distinct CDR3 sequences, 17% of them with a count of one. Approximately 18% of the sample comes from the top ten. This sample is part of a study of T cell repertoires in cytomegalovirus infection (dated by TCRdb to about 2019). As for the study more broadly: Donor HLA type was relevant to the analysis, as public TCR beta signatures indicated carriage of CMV infection together with the matching HLA type.

From the cysteine up to the phenylalanine, the CDR3 has a length of 15 residues. CDR3 DNA only is kept here, 45 bases in frame from base 1. Beyond this particular receptor, the publication reports: In both this cohort and an independent roughly 360-donor cohort, the cumulative frequency of public TCR beta family members distinguished carriers of CMV infection plus the relevant HLA type. The ex vivo response was dominated by HLA-C-restricted CMV-specific TCR beta clonotypes, and the single most frequent clonotype in two of eight donors was supplied by these HLA-C-restricted clonotypes.

The source is a human donor in good health (CMV status not recorded). Some clones in this sample may be carry-over from other donors' samples. Sequences were obtained from CD8+ T cells from PBMCs. The chain employs TRBV12-3 or TRBV12-4 and TRBJ1-1, with the D gene too uncertain to name. The nucleotide sequence is given as TGTGCCAGCAGCCCCGGAGTCCTTCCGAACACTGCCTGGGGCTTT. Its protein reads: CASSPGVLPNTAWGF.